Here is one T cell receptor (beta chain) with its context. This sample is drawn from a study of blood T cell repertoires in COVID-19. Study-wide background: Acute-phase and convalescent COVID-19 samples originated in the United States, Italy and Spain. T cells, B-cell-depleted T cells, or PBMCs provided the cDNA or gDNA that served as material.

Germline-derived CDR1 and CDR2 are MNHEY and SVGAGI. CDR3 size: 14 residues. Unmatched junction bases numbered 10, after V lost 6 bases and J lost 8 bases. As originally analysed: Amplification of reference gene primers was used by the study to estimate nucleated cell counts. Measured with immunoSEQ multiplex PCR; TCRdb has only the in-frame clones, and not every one. V and J calls and clone size come straight from that table; D and trimming were deduced from the DNA. Counted here are about 100,000 clones, approximately 80% occurring once; the ten biggest clones make up around a third. The sequenced sample was peripheral blood. The clonotype originates from a man between 65 and 79 years old with active or convalescent COVID-19. This rearrangement joins TRBV6-5 to TRBJ1-2; 9 bases align to TRBD1. CDR3 residues: CASRAGTGRSGYTF. Written as DNA, the CDR3 is TGTGCCAGCAGGGCCGGGACAGGGCGTTCGGGCTACACCTTC.